This T cell receptor beta chain emerged from a study of blood T cell repertoires in COVID-19. The CDR3 has 17 amino acids. Per the germline V gene, CDR1 is SGHDT and CDR2 is YYEEEE. V was clipped by 4 bases and J by 3 bases; unmatched bases: 14. The table came from immunoSEQ multiplex PCR; TCRdb's copy has only in-frame clones and leaves some out. This sample carries about 220,000 clones, more than 70% of them seen once, and the ten largest clones take around 13%. The genes are TRBV5-6 and TRBJ2-7; TRBD1 agrees at 9 bases. Source material: peripheral blood. The origin of this receptor is a human donor in a cohort sampled during active COVID-19. Here the CDR3 DNA reads TGTGCCAGCAGCCCCGGACAGGGGATCTCCTACTACTACGAGCAGTACTTC. Translation: CASSPGQGISYYYEQYF.